The sequence of this T cell receptor beta chain was determined in a study of beta chain features in type 1 diabetes. Findings and limits, study-wide: Lower insertion and higher deletion counts appeared at VDJ junctions in type 1 diabetes patients.

As every portion of the isolated RNA was reverse transcribed, the sequencing read expressed TCRB transcripts. Using immunoSEQ multiplex PCR, the repertoire was profiled, and TCRdb retains in-frame clones only, with some absent. Of 200,000 to 250,000 clones listed, 7.5% to 10% are singletons. A single count supports this clone. Its antigen remains unknown. V gave up 0 bases and J gave up 6 bases; unmatched junction bases: 5. Germline lookup yields CDR1 SGHDN and CDR2 FVKESK. There are 16 residues in the CDR3. This sequence was found in a young woman in good health. The rearrangement uses TRBV14 and TRBJ1-5; TRBD1 matches at 10 bases. Sequenced: naive CD4+ T cells from blood. The CDR3 sequence is CASSQELGQGVQPQHF. In DNA form, the CDR3 reads TGTGCCAGCAGCCAAGAACTCGGACAGGGGGTTCAGCCCCAGCATTTT.